Each of the 13 T cell receptor beta chains below was sequenced from the same sample in a study of blood T cell repertoires in COVID-19. Clones were sequenced by immunoSEQ multiplex PCR, and TCRdb holds only the in-frame ones, with some missing. The data hold approximately 130,000 clones, with approximately 90% observed a single time. Sequencing input: peripheral blood. These receptors all stem from a human donor in a cohort sampled during active COVID-19.

The chain is built from TRBV6-5 and TRBJ1-4; 8 bases are shared with TRBD1. CDR1 and CDR2 from the germline V gene are MNHEY and SVGAGI. V was clipped by 7 bases and J by 3 bases; unmatched bases: 7. The CDR3 contains 15 residues. The CDR3 DNA is TGTGCCAGCAATCCAACAGGGGGACCTAATGAAAAACTGTTTTTT. Protein sequence: CASNPTGGPNEKLFF.

The chain has TRBV2 and TRBJ2-1; TRBD1 is a possible D gene (6 bases). V gave up 3 bases and J gave up 2 bases, with 14 bases separating them. Germline V CDR1 and CDR2: SNHLY, FYNNEI. CDR3 length: 16 amino acids. The CDR3 region has the DNA TGTGCCAGCAGTGAGGGTACTGGGACAACCTACAATGAGCAGTTCTTC. Amino acids: CASSEGTGTTYNEQFF.

CDR3 nucleotide sequence: TGCAGTGCGAGTACCCGAGACAGACGTTCGGACATTCAGTACTTC. This translates into CSASTRDRRSDIQYF. V and J are TRBV20-1 and TRBJ2-4; D may be TRBD1 (5 bases). CDR3 length: 15 residues. Germline CDR1 DFQATT, CDR2 SNEGSKA (reference sequence). V dropped 6 bases and J dropped 8 bases, with 23 bases sitting between them.

This clone was detected a few times. This chain joins TRBV6-1 and TRBJ1-5; no reliable D call. V was pared by 4 bases and J by 2 bases, with 15 bases between. The CDR3 extends over 16 amino acids. Looked up from germline, CDR1 is MNHNS and CDR2 is SASEGT. DNA of the CDR3: TGTGCCAGCAGTGGGTTTGGCGCCGAGGGCAATCAGCCCCAGCATTTT. Residues: CASSGFGAEGNQPQHF.

The V and J genes are TRBV10-1 and TRBJ2-1; possible D gene TRBD2, 6 bases. This CDR3 region has 16 residues. In germline, CDR1 is WNHNN, CDR2 SYGVQD (reference sequence). V was shortened by 9 bases and J by 5 bases, with 23 bases between the two germline ends. In nucleotides, the CDR3 is TGCGCCAGTTCCCTCCTTACGGGACTCGGAAACAATGAGCAGTTCTTC. It is translated as CASSLLTGLGNNEQFF.

Written as DNA, the CDR3 is TGCAGCGTTTACGGTGGACTAGCGGGAGTTGAGCAGTTCTTC. Translating gives CSVYGGLAGVEQFF. The chain combines TRBV29-1 with TRBJ2-1; 13 nucleotides line up with TRBD2. CDR1 and CDR2 from the germline V gene are SQVTM and ANQGSEA. V was clipped by 5 bases and J by 9 bases; unmatched bases: 7. CDR3 length: 14 residues.

Comment on this clone: This likely comes from a read error, as the CDR3 has no conserved phenylalanine or tryptophan at its end. The chain joins TRBV5-6 to TRBJ2-7; 10 bases fit TRBD2. This CDR3 is 15 amino acids long. Germline V gives CDR1 SGHDT, CDR2 YYEEEE. J was trimmed by 6 bases and V by 0 bases; bases with no gene match: 6. In DNA form, the CDR3 reads TGTGCCAGCAGCTTGGTGGCTAGCGGGAGTCCCGAGCAGTACTCC. This sequence encodes CASSLVASGSPEQYS.

This clone has more than one count but fewer than ten. CDR3 sequence: CASSLGTGGDYEQYF. As DNA, the CDR3 is TGTGCCAGCAGCTTAGGGACAGGGGGCGACTACGAGCAGTACTTC. J is TRBJ2-7 and V is TRBV5-4, with TRBD1 matching over 12 bases. CDR1 and CDR2 from the germline V gene are SGHNT and YYREEE (reference sequence). V lost 2 bases, J lost 3 bases, and 3 bases stayed unmatched. CDR3 length: 15 amino acids.

This clone was counted only a few times. The chain recombines TRBV19 with TRBJ2-1; 8 bases agree with TRBD2. CDR1 LNHDA and CDR2 SQIVND come from the germline V gene (reference sequence). The CDR3 covers 13 residues. J gave up 9 bases and V 3 bases, and 4 bases lay outside the gene matches. CDR3 loop: CASSITSGPEQFF. CDR3 nucleotide sequence: TGTGCCAGTAGTATCACTAGCGGCCCTGAGCAGTTCTTC. The full variable domain, its missing parts supplied by reference TRBV19 and TRBJ2-1, is DGGITQSPKYLFRKEGQNVTLSCEQNLNHDAMYWYRQDPGQGLRLIYYSQIVNDFQKGDIAEGYSVSREKKESFPLTVTSAQKNPTAFYLCASSITSGPEQFFGPGTRLTVL.

The rearrangement uses TRBV29-1 and TRBJ2-7; TRBD2 matches at 10 bases. V gave up 5 bases and J gave up 0 bases; unmatched junction bases: 10. In germline, CDR1 is SQVTM, CDR2 ANQGSEA. CDR3 length: 16 residues. The CDR3 region is CSVLASGSLSSYEQYF. CDR3 DNA sequence: TGCAGCGTTTTGGCTAGCGGGAGCCTTAGCTCCTACGAGCAGTACTTC.

The rearrangement links TRBV15 to TRBJ2-3; TRBD1 aligns across 9 bases. V was clipped by 1 base and J by 4 bases; unmatched bases: 6. CDR1 LNHNV and CDR2 YYDKDF come from the germline V gene (reference sequence). CDR3 length: 16 amino acids. CDR3 DNA: TGTGCCACCAGCAGAGTTGGAGGACAGGGGTCAGATACGCAGTATTTT. Translating gives CATSRVGGQGSDTQYF. Together with reference TRBV15 and TRBJ2-3, the CDR3 gives the full variable domain: DAMVIQNPRYQVTQFGKPVTLSCSQTLNHNVMYWYQQKSSQAPKLLFHYYDKDFNNEADTPDNFQSRRPNTSFCFLDIRSPGLGDTAMYLCATSRVGGQGSDTQYFGPGTRLTVL.

The chain uses TRBV19 and TRBJ1-1; 7 bases map to TRBD1. Looked up from germline, CDR1 is LNHDA and CDR2 is SQIVND (reference sequence). V gave up 4 bases and J gave up 6 bases; unmatched junction bases: 17. This CDR3 is built from 17 residues. The CDR3 region is CASSTDRIGGSYPEAFF. In nucleotides, the CDR3 is TGTGCCAGTAGTACCGACCGGATAGGGGGCTCTTACCCTGAAGCTTTCTTT.

This clone was counted a few times. The J gene is TRBJ1-2, the V gene TRBV12-2; the table's D call TRBD1 went unverified against the DNA. TRBV12-2 is shown as a pseudogene. The CDR3 is 15 residues long. The CDR3 DNA reads TGTGCAAGTCGCTCCCAGATTTCGGGACAGTTTGGCTACACCTTC. Residues: CASRSQISGQFGYTF.